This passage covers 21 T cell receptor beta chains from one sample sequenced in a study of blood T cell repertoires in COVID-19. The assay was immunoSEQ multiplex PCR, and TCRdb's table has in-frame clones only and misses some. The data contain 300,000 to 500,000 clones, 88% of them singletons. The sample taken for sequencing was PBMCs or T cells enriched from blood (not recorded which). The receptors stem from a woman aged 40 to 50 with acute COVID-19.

For the CDR3, the DNA is TGTGCCAGCAGCTGGGGGAGGAATCAGCCCCAGCATTTT. Amino acids: CASSWGRNQPQHF. J is TRBJ1-5 and V is TRBV5-4; a weak D match, TRBD1 (5 bases). The CDR3 covers 13 residues. CDR1 and CDR2 (germline): SGHNT, YYREEE (reference sequence). V was shortened by 3 bases and J by 4 bases, with 8 bases between the two germline ends.

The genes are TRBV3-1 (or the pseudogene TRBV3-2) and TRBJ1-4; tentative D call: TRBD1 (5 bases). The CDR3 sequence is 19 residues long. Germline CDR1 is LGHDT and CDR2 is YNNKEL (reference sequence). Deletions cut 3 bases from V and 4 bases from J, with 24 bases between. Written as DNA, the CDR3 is TGTGCCAGCAGCCAGGACGGACCCCGGGGGGTTCGAGGTAATGAAAAACTGTTTTTT. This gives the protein CASSQDGPRGVRGNEKLFF.

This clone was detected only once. The CDR3 coding sequence is TGTGCCAGCAGCCCCCTGCTAGCGGGGGGCCAAGAGACCCAGTACTTC. It yields the protein CASSPLLAGGQETQYF. V usage is TRBV14 and J usage is TRBJ2-5; TRBD2 matches 11 bases. This CDR3 is built from 16 residues. CDR1 is SGHDN and CDR2 is FVKESK in the germline V gene. V dropped 4 bases and J dropped 1; count of bases not matched to a gene: 5.

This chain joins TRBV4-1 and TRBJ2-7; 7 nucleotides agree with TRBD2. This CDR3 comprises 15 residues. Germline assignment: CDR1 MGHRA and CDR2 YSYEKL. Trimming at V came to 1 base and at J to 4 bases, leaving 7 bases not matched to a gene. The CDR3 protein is CASSQGWGSGYEQYF. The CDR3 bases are TGCGCCAGCAGCCAAGGGTGGGGTAGCGGGTACGAGCAGTACTTC.

The CDR3: CASTDRTDPYEQYF. The CDR3 coding sequence is TGTGCCAGTACCGATCGGACAGACCCCTACGAGCAGTACTTC. The chain is built from TRBV19 and TRBJ2-7; the D gene is possibly TRBD1 (6 bases). This CDR3 region has 14 residues. From germline, CDR1 is LNHDA and CDR2 SQIVND (reference sequence). Trimming cost V 7 bases and J 2 bases, with 15 bases left between them.

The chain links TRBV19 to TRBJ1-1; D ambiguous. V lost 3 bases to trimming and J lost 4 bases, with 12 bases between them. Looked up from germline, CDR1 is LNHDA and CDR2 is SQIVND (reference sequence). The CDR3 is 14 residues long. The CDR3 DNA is TGTGCCAGTAGTATTCGGATGGGGAGCACTGAAGCTTTCTTT. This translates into CASSIRMGSTEAFF.

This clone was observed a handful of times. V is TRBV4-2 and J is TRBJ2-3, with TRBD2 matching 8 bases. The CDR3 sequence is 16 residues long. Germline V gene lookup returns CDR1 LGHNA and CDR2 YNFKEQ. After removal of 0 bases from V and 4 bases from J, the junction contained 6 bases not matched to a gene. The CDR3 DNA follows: TGTGCCAGCAGCCAAGATTGGGCGACTAGCGCAGATACGCAGTATTTT. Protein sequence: CASSQDWATSADTQYF.

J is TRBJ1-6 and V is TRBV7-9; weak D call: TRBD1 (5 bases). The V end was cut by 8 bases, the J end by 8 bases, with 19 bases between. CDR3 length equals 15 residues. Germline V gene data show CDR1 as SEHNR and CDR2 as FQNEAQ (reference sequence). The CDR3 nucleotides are TGTGCCAGCGGGAGGACCAGGGATTGGGATTCACCCCTCCACTTT. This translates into CASGRTRDWDSPLHF.

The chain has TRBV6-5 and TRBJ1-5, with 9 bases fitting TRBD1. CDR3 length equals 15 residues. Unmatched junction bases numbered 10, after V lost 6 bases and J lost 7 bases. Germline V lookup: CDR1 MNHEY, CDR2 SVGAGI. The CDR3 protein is CASSRGTGNVQPQHF. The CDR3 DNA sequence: TGTGCCAGCAGCCGAGGGACAGGGAATGTACAGCCCCAGCATTTT.

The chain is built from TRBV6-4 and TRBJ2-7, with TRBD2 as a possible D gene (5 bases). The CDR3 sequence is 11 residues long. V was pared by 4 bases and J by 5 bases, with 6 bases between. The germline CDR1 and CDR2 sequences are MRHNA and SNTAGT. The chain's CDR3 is CASSAGNEQYF. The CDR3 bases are TGTGCCAGCAGTGCGGGGAACGAGCAGTACTTC.

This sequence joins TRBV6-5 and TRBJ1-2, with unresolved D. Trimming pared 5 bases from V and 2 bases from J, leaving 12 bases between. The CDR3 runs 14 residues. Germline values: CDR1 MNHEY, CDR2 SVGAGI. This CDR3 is CASSHGAPNYGYTF. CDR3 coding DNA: TGTGCCAGCAGTCACGGAGCCCCAAACTATGGCTACACCTTC.

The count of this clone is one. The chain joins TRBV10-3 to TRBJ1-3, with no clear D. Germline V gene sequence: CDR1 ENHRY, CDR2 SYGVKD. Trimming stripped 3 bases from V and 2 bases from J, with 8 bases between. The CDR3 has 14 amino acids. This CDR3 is CAISEGGPGNTIYF. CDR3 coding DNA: TGTGCCATCAGTGAAGGAGGGCCTGGAAACACCATATATTTT.

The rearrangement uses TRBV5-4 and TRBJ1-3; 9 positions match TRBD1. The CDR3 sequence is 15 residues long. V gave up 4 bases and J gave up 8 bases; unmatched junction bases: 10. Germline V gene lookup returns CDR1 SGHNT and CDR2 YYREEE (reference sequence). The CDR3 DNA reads TGTGCCAGCAGCAAAACAGGGGGCATGAGGGACACCATATATTTT. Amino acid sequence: CASSKTGGMRDTIYF.

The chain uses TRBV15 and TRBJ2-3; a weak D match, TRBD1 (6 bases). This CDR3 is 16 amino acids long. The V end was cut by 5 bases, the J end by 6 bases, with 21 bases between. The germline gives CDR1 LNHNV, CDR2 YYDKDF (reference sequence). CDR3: CATSELQGPSGDTQYF. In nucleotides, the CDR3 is TGTGCCACCAGCGAACTGCAGGGGCCATCTGGGGATACGCAGTATTTT.

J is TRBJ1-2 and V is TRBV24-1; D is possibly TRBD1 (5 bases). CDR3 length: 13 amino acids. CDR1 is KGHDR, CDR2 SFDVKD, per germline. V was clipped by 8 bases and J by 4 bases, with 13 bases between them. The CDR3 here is CATTNGASYGYTF. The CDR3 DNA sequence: TGTGCCACCACTAATGGGGCGAGCTATGGCTACACCTTC.

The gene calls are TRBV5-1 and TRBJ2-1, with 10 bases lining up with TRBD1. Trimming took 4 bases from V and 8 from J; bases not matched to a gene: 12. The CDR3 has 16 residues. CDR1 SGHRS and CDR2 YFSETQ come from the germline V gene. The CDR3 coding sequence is TGCGCCAGCAGCATAGAAGGGACAGGGGTGATTGATGAGCAGTTCTTC. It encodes CASSIEGTGVIDEQFF. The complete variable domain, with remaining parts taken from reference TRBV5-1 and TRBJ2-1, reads KAGVTQTPRYLIKTRGQQVTLSCSPISGHRSVSWYQQTPGQGLQFLFEYFSETQRNKGNFPGRFSGRQFSNSRSEMNVSTLELGDSALYLCASSIEGTGVIDEQFFGPGTRLTVL.

The DNA of the CDR3 is TGTGCCACCAGCAGTGGGAGAGGGCTGAACACTGAAGCTTTCTTT. It specifies CATSSGRGLNTEAFF. The V gene is TRBV15, the J gene TRBJ1-1; no clear D gene. Germline CDR1 and CDR2: LNHNV and YYDKDF (reference sequence). With 3 bases removed from V and 0 bases from J, the gap between germline ends came to 11 bases. CDR3 length: 15 residues.

The CDR3 DNA sequence: TGTGCCAGCAAATCGAGGGACAGGGGTATCAATCAGCCCCAGCATTTT. Translated, it gives CASKSRDRGINQPQHF. The J gene is TRBJ1-5, the V gene TRBV2, with TRBD1 identical over 10 bases. V dropped 7 bases and J dropped 3; count of bases not matched to a gene: 9. The CDR3 extends over 16 amino acids. Germline V gene sequence: CDR1 SNHLY, CDR2 FYNNEI.

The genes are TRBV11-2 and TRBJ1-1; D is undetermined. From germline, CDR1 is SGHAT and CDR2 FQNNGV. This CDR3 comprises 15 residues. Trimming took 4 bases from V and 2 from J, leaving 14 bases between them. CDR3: CASSSSTPLNTEAFF. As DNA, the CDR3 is TGTGCCAGCAGCTCTTCGACACCTTTAAACACTGAAGCTTTCTTT. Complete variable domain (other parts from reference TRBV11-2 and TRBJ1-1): EAGVAQSPRYKIIEKRQSVAFWCNPISGHATLYWYQQILGQGPKLLIQFQNNGVVDDSQLPKDRFSAERLKGVDSTLKIQPAKLEDSAVYLCASSSSTPLNTEAFFGQGTRLTVV.

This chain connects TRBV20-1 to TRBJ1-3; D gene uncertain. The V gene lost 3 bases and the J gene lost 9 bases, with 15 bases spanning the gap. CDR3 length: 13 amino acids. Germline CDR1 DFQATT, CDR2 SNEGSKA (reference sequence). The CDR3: CSASDRPGGTIYF. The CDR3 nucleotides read TGCAGTGCTAGTGATAGGCCCGGCGGCACCATATATTTT.

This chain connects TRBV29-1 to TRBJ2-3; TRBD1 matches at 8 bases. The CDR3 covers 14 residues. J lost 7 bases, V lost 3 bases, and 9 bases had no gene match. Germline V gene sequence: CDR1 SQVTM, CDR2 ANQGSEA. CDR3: CSVDGPGGMYTQYF. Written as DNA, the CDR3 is TGCAGCGTTGATGGGCCAGGGGGCATGTATACGCAGTATTTT.